These 32 T cell receptor beta chains came from one sample sequenced in a study of blood T cell repertoires in COVID-19. Repertoires were generated with immunoSEQ multiplex PCR, while TCRdb's copy carries only in-frame clones and drops some. The data show some 28,000 clones, with approximately 87% seen just once and approximately 15% held by the top ten. Sequenced: peripheral blood. Receptors were obtained from a man between 65 and 85 years old with active COVID-19.

This clone showed up just once. The gene calls are TRBV30 and TRBJ2-2; 8 nucleotides align to TRBD2. The CDR3 runs 14 residues. V shed 3 bases, J shed 7 bases, and the junction held 7 bases outside the gene matches. CDR1 is GTSNPN and CDR2 is SVGIG in the germline V gene (reference sequence). The CDR3 bases are TGTGCCTGGAGCGTCGGACTAGCAGGCGGGGAGCTGTTTTTT. It encodes CAWSVGLAGGELFF.

This chain uses TRBV6-2 or TRBV6-3 with TRBJ1-1; TRBD1 aligns across 7 bases. The CDR3 is 15 amino acids. Germline V CDR1 and CDR2: MNHEY, SVGEGT. V shed 5 bases, J shed 1 base, and the junction held 7 bases outside the gene matches. The CDR3 spells CASSHGDSANTEAFF. The CDR3, as DNA: TGTGCCAGCAGTCACGGGGACAGTGCGAACACTGAAGCTTTCTTT.

The rearrangement joins TRBV3-1 (or the pseudogene TRBV3-2) to TRBJ2-7; D ambiguous. Trimming left V 0 bases short and J 0 bases short, with 12 bases between. The CDR3 covers 16 residues. Germline values: CDR1 LGHDT, CDR2 YNNKEL (reference sequence). CDR3 nucleotides: TGTGCCAGCAGCCAAGAAGGCCGGGTGAGCTCCTACGAGCAGTACTTC. Translating it yields CASSQEGRVSSYEQYF.

The chain combines TRBV7-2 with TRBJ2-1, with D perhaps TRBD1 (6 bases). The CDR3 runs to 15 residues. Trimming removed 4 bases from V and 6 bases from J, with 16 bases in between. Germline V gene sequence: CDR1 SGHTA, CDR2 FQGNSA. CDR3 DNA: TGTGCCAGCAGCTCCACAGGGTGGCCGGGCAATGAGCAGTTCTTC. This encodes CASSSTGWPGNEQFF.

This chain connects TRBV6-2 or TRBV6-3 to TRBJ2-1; perhaps TRBD1 as D (6 bases). There are 11 residues in the CDR3. V lost 5 bases to trimming and J lost 7 bases, with 6 bases between them. Germline V gene lookup returns CDR1 MNHEY and CDR2 SVGEGT. CDR3 nucleotides: TGTGCCAGCAGTCAGGGGAATGAGCAGTTCTTC. Amino acid sequence: CASSQGNEQFF.

V and J are TRBV19 and TRBJ1-5; 8 bases align to TRBD1. Trimming at V came to 9 bases and at J to 4 bases, leaving 5 bases not matched to a gene. Germline CDR1 reads LNHDA; CDR2 reads SQIVND (reference sequence). This CDR3 is built from 13 residues. CDR3: CASDGTGNQPQHF. As DNA, the CDR3 is TGTGCCAGCGACGGGACAGGTAATCAGCCCCAGCATTTT.

This clone appeared a single time. In DNA form, the CDR3 reads TGTGCCAGCGAAGGGGACACTGAAGCTTTCTTT. Its protein product is CASEGDTEAFF. The chain joins TRBV28 to TRBJ1-1; TRBD1 might be the D (5 bases). Per germline, CDR1 MDHEN and CDR2 SYDVKM. The CDR3 length is 11 residues. The ends were cut back, 8 bases at V and 3 bases at J, with 7 bases in the middle.

The chain carries TRBV5-1 and TRBJ1-2, with 9 bases aligning to TRBD1. V gave up 0 bases and J gave up 4 bases; unmatched junction bases: 4. The CDR3 runs 15 residues. Per the germline V gene, CDR1 is SGHRS and CDR2 is YFSETQ. The CDR3 loop reads CASSLGTGVGYGYTF. Here the CDR3 DNA reads TGCGCCAGCAGCTTGGGGACAGGGGTAGGCTATGGCTACACCTTC.

V is TRBV18 and J is TRBJ2-1; no firm D call. CDR3 size: 13 residues. Germline CDR1 is KGHSH and CDR2 is LQKENI. Trimming took 3 bases from V and 4 from J, leaving 7 bases between them. CDR3 in amino acids: CASSPGLYNEQFF. DNA of the CDR3: TGTGCCAGCTCACCCGGTCTTTACAATGAGCAGTTCTTC.

The rearrangement joins TRBV6-6 to TRBJ2-3, with 9 positions matching TRBD2. The CDR3 length is 16 residues. Losses at the gene ends were 7 bases for V and 4 bases for J; bases not matched to a gene: 12. The germline CDR1 and CDR2 sequences are MNHNY and SVGAGI (reference sequence). The CDR3 DNA reads TGTGCCAGCACCCCAGGGGGAGCGGGGGGATCAGATACGCAGTATTTT. Its translation: CASTPGGAGGSDTQYF.

The chain links TRBV3-1 (or the pseudogene TRBV3-2) to TRBJ1-1; no clear D gene. V was clipped by 1 base and J by 1 base, with 10 bases between them. The CDR3 is 15 residues long. Germline values: CDR1 LGHDT, CDR2 YNNKEL (reference sequence). Written as DNA, the CDR3 is TGTGCCAGCAGCCAAGCCCGCCGGGGGAACACTGAAGCTTTCTTT. Its protein is CASSQARRGNTEAFF.

The chain employs TRBV3-1 (or the pseudogene TRBV3-2) and TRBJ1-4, with D perhaps matching TRBD1 (5 bases). The CDR3 consists of 18 residues. Per germline, CDR1 LGHDT and CDR2 YNNKEL (reference sequence). V lost 0 bases, J lost 7 bases, and 21 bases lay in between. The CDR3 here is CASSQDSPLRQGCEKLFF. CDR3 coding DNA: TGTGCCAGCAGCCAAGATTCTCCGCTTCGGCAGGGTTGTGAAAAACTGTTTTTT.

The chain employs TRBV27 and TRBJ2-5; 12 bases line up with TRBD2. After removal of 5 bases from V and 4 bases from J, the junction contained 14 bases not matched to a gene. CDR1 is MNHEY, CDR2 SMNVEV, per germline (reference sequence). This CDR3 has 18 amino acids. This CDR3 reads CASSLHPGLAGVRETQYF. CDR3 coding DNA: TGTGCCAGCAGTCTACACCCGGGACTAGCGGGTGTTAGAGAGACCCAGTACTTC.

The chain is built from TRBV12-5 and TRBJ1-1; TRBD1 might be the D (6 bases). This CDR3 spans 15 amino acids. V lost 6 bases and J lost 0, with 14 bases in between. Germline CDR1 LGHNT, CDR2 FRNRAP. The CDR3 coding sequence is TGTGCTAGTGGCCGAGAGACAGGATTGAACACTGAAGCTTTCTTT. This encodes CASGRETGLNTEAFF.

This CDR3 reads CAWSVLQGTGELFF. In DNA, the CDR3 is TGTGCCTGGAGTGTACTGCAGGGAACCGGGGAGCTGTTTTTT. The V and J genes are TRBV30 and TRBJ2-2; a possible D gene is TRBD1 (5 bases). The CDR3 length is 14 residues. CDR1 and CDR2 (germline): GTSNPN, SVGIG (reference sequence). Trimming shortened V by 0 bases and J by 5 bases, and 10 bases separated the two germline ends.

The V gene is TRBV5-1, the J gene TRBJ2-5, with TRBD1 identical over 8 bases. The V and J ends lost 0 bases and 5 bases, in that order; junction bases with no gene match: 9. Germline assignment: CDR1 SGHRS and CDR2 YFSETQ. The CDR3 sequence is 16 residues long. CDR3 sequence: CASSLADWTGLETQYF. DNA of the CDR3: TGCGCCAGCAGCTTGGCGGATTGGACAGGGTTGGAGACCCAGTACTTC. The full variable domain, in which reference TRBV5-1 and TRBJ2-5 provide the parts outside the CDR3, is KAGVTQTPRYLIKTRGQQVTLSCSPISGHRSVSWYQQTPGQGLQFLFEYFSETQRNKGNFPGRFSGRQFSNSRSEMNVSTLELGDSALYLCASSLADWTGLETQYFGPGTRLLVL.

V is TRBV10-1 and J is TRBJ2-1; TRBD1 agrees at 9 bases. The J segment lost 5 bases and the V segment lost 4 bases, leaving 6 bases of the junction unmatched. Germline assignment: CDR1 WNHNN and CDR2 SYGVQD (reference sequence). This CDR3 is built from 15 residues. CDR3 in amino acids: CASSGPGQGNNEQFF. Here the CDR3 DNA reads TGCGCCAGCAGTGGGCCGGGACAGGGAAACAATGAGCAGTTCTTC.

This chain connects TRBV11-1 to TRBJ2-2; 8 positions match TRBD1. Per the germline V gene, CDR1 is SGHAT and CDR2 is FQDESV (reference sequence). The CDR3 totals 16 residues. V shed 1 base and J 4 bases; nucleotides not matched to a gene: 5. The CDR3 coding sequence is TGTGCCAGCAGCTTAGAATCAGGGGGCATCACCGGGGAGCTGTTTTTT. Amino acids: CASSLESGGITGELFF. The whole variable domain, remainder taken from reference TRBV11-1 and TRBJ2-2, is EAEVAQSPRYKITEKSQAVAFWCDPISGHATLYWYRQILGQGPELLVQFQDESVVDDSQLPKDRFSAERLKGVDSTLKIQPAELGDSAMYLCASSLESGGITGELFFGEGSRLTVL.

This chain links TRBV7-2 with TRBJ2-7; D gene ambiguous. Trimming shortened V by 1 base and J by 3 bases, and 13 bases separated the two germline ends. Germline CDR1 reads SGHTA; CDR2 reads FQGNSA. The CDR3 runs 15 residues. CDR3 region: CASSLGAQPLYEQYF. CDR3 DNA sequence: TGTGCCAGCAGCTTAGGCGCTCAACCCCTCTACGAGCAGTACTTC.

The chain has TRBV11-3 and TRBJ2-5, with unresolved D. Trimming cost V 1 base and J 1 base, with 10 bases left between them. This CDR3 is built from 15 residues. Germline CDR1 is SGHNT and CDR2 is YENEEA. The CDR3: CASSLGGDPQETQYF. In DNA form, the CDR3 reads TGTGCCAGCAGCTTAGGAGGTGACCCCCAAGAGACCCAGTACTTC.

V gene TRBV6-2 or TRBV6-3 combines with J gene TRBJ1-4, with 7 bases that match TRBD1. CDR3 length: 17 residues. From germline, CDR1 is MNHEY and CDR2 SVGEGT. V shed 5 bases, J shed 0 bases, and the junction held 9 bases outside the gene matches. CDR3 DNA: TGTGCCAGCAGTCCGGGACAGCTACTTGCAACTAATGAAAAACTGTTTTTT. This encodes CASSPGQLLATNEKLFF.

The sample holds one count of this clone. The genes are TRBV7-2 and TRBJ2-7, with D possibly TRBD1 on 6 matching bases. Between the trimmed V and J ends, which lost 3 bases and 1 base, there was a span of 13 bases. This CDR3 comprises 15 residues. Germline CDR1 reads SGHTA; CDR2 reads FQGNSA. As DNA, the CDR3 is TGTGCCAGCAGCTTCCGAGGGGGACCGTCCTACGAGCAGTACTTC. Protein sequence: CASSFRGGPSYEQYF.

The genes are TRBV19 and TRBJ2-3; 7 positions match TRBD2. Germline V lookup: CDR1 LNHDA, CDR2 SQIVND (reference sequence). With V trimmed by 5 bases and J by 0 bases, 14 bases remained unmatched. The CDR3 loop spans 18 amino acids. CDR3 region: CASSGGGASGTSTDTQYF. The CDR3 DNA sequence: TGTGCCAGTAGTGGTGGCGGTGCTAGCGGTACTAGCACAGATACGCAGTATTTT.

This clone was observed a single time. The chain recombines TRBV10-3 with TRBJ2-7; TRBD2 aligns across 7 bases. This CDR3 spans 14 amino acids. J was trimmed by 5 bases and V by 6 bases; bases with no gene match: 10. Germline lookup yields CDR1 ENHRY and CDR2 SYGVKD. The CDR3: CAISLSTSTDEQYF. The CDR3, as DNA: TGTGCCATCAGCCTTTCGACTAGCACCGACGAGCAGTACTTC.

The CDR3: CASSSGGLGETQYF. As DNA, the CDR3 is TGTGCCAGCAGCTCCGGAGGGTTAGGAGAGACCCAGTACTTC. The chain carries TRBV7-9 and TRBJ2-5; possibly TRBD2 for D (6 bases). The CDR3 is 14 amino acids. Trimming shortened V by 4 bases and J by 4 bases, and 13 bases separated the two germline ends. Germline CDR1 SEHNR, CDR2 FQNEAQ (reference sequence).

This clone was detected only a few times. The chain is built from TRBV5-1 and TRBJ2-7; 8 nucleotides match TRBD2. CDR3 size: 13 residues. V lost 3 bases, J lost 6 bases, and 5 bases stayed unmatched. The germline V gene encodes CDR1 SGHRS and CDR2 YFSETQ. CDR3 residues: CASSSGLAGEQYF. DNA of the CDR3: TGCGCCAGCAGCTCCGGACTAGCTGGCGAGCAGTACTTC.

CDR3 in amino acids: CASSDQGADTQYF. The CDR3 bases are TGTGCCAGCAGTGACCAGGGGGCAGATACGCAGTATTTT. The chain has TRBV6-4 and TRBJ2-3, with 7 nucleotides matching TRBD1. Germline loops: CDR1 MRHNA, CDR2 SNTAGT. The CDR3 covers 13 residues. With V trimmed by 2 bases and J by 4 bases, 0 bases remained unmatched.

The rearrangement links TRBV7-9 to TRBJ2-1, with TRBD2 as a possible D gene (6 bases). The CDR3 loop spans 15 amino acids. V was trimmed by 0 bases and J by 5 bases, leaving 11 bases between them. Germline V gene data show CDR1 as SEHNR and CDR2 as FQNEAQ (reference sequence). CDR3 amino acids: CASSLAGRGNNEQFF. In nucleotides, the CDR3 is TGTGCCAGCAGCTTAGCGGGGCGGGGAAACAATGAGCAGTTCTTC.

The chain is built from TRBV12-3 or TRBV12-4 and TRBJ1-5; D unresolved. This CDR3 comprises 13 residues. Trimming took off 1 base at V and 6 bases at J, with 7 bases between the two ends. CDR3 loop: CASSLGSRQPQHF. Written as DNA, the CDR3 is TGTGCCAGCAGTTTAGGGAGTCGTCAGCCCCAGCATTTT.

The chain joins TRBV28 to TRBJ2-7, with 9 positions matching TRBD1. The length of the CDR3 is 16 residues. V dropped 4 bases and J dropped 3; count of bases not matched to a gene: 10. Germline V CDR1 and CDR2: MDHEN, SYDVKM. CDR3 in amino acids: CASSSTSGQGFYEQYF. The CDR3 bases are TGTGCCAGCAGTTCAACCTCGGGACAGGGTTTCTACGAGCAGTACTTC.

Regarding this clone: The same CDR3 also results from other DNA sequences found in this sample. The chain carries TRBV6-2 or TRBV6-3 and TRBJ2-3; a weak D match, TRBD1 (5 bases). Germline V gene data show CDR1 as MNHEY and CDR2 as SVGEGT. The V and J ends lost 0 bases and 4 bases respectively, with 8 bases between them. The CDR3 has 14 residues. In DNA, the CDR3 is TGTGCCAGCAGTTACTCAGGGGCCGCAGATACGCAGTATTTT. It yields the protein CASSYSGAADTQYF.

This clone has more than one count but fewer than ten. V and J are TRBV6-2 or TRBV6-3 and TRBJ2-1; 8 positions match TRBD2. Trimming took 0 bases from V and 9 from J; bases not matched to a gene: 7. Per germline, CDR1 MNHEY and CDR2 SVGEGT. CDR3 size: 15 residues. The CDR3 here is CASSYSGGAIFEQFF. DNA of the CDR3: TGTGCCAGCAGTTACTCCGGGGGGGCCATCTTTGAGCAGTTCTTC.